Listed below are T cell receptor beta chains from one sample, sequenced in a study of T-cell memory formation after mild COVID-19. MiXCR, run by TCRdb on the 5' RACE reads, gives a single entry per CDR3 protein. The sample lists 25,000 to 30,000 distinct CDR3 sequences, around 15% occurring once. The material sequenced was PBMCs or a T cell subset sorted from them (not recorded which). All receptors come from an adult who had mild COVID-19 (a few samples of this study predate the infection). Cell type and time point are not known. Each CDR3 is given with its conserved first and last residue. D genes are given only for firm matches. Size values are once, few and many counts, or a class for expanded clones, and some rows have none.

cdr3_aa	cdr3_nt	v_call	j_call	clone_size	d_call
CATSARRDRTYNEQFF	TGTGCCACCAGCGCTCGCAGGGACAGGACCTACAATGAGCAGTTCTTC	TRBV15	TRBJ2-1	many	TRBD1
CASSLSGSSYNEQFF	TGCGCCAGCAGCCTTAGCGGGAGCTCCTACAATGAGCAGTTCTTC	TRBV5-1	TRBJ2-1	many	TRBD2
CASSRDRVNEQFF	TGTGCCAGCAGCCGTGACAGGGTCAATGAGCAGTTCTTC	TRBV7-2	TRBJ2-1	medium-sized	TRBD1
CATSRDSVQINEQFF	TGTGCCACCAGCAGAGATTCAGTACAGATCAATGAGCAGTTCTTC	TRBV15	TRBJ2-1	few	.
CASSLSGQLNTEAFF	TGTGCCAGCTCACTTTCGGGACAGTTGAACACTGAAGCTTTCTTT	TRBV18	TRBJ1-1	many	TRBD1
CASSQEGGLGDTQYF	TGTGCCAGCAGCCAAGAAGGTGGGCTAGGGGATACGCAGTATTTT	TRBV3-1	TRBJ2-3	many	.
CSASGSYNEQFF	TGCAGTGCTAGCGGCTCCTACAATGAGCAGTTCTTC	TRBV20-1	TRBJ2-1	medium-sized	.
CASRDRTGGAYGYTF	TGTGCCAGCAGGGATAGGACAGGGGGCGCTTATGGCTACACCTTC	TRBV12-3/TRBV12-4	TRBJ1-2	few	TRBD1
CASSPATVGGRVLSYEQYF	TGTGCCAGCAGCCCCGCAACCGTCGGCGGGAGGGTTTTGTCCTACGAGCAGTACTTC	TRBV3-1	TRBJ2-7	.	TRBD2
CASSGGGPQETQYF	TGTGCCAGCAGCGGCGGGGGGCCCCAAGAGACCCAGTACTTC	TRBV7-3	TRBJ2-5	many	TRBD2
CASSRQGGYGYTF	TGCGCCAGCTCAAGACAGGGTGGTTATGGCTACACCTTC	TRBV10-2	TRBJ1-2	many	TRBD1
CASSLDGSLHYGYTF	TGTGCCAGCAGCTTAGATGGGAGCCTCCACTATGGCTACACCTTC	TRBV7-9	TRBJ1-2	.	.
CASTPPGTPNQPQHF	TGTGCCAGCACTCCTCCGGGGACTCCTAATCAGCCCCAGCATTTT	TRBV6-2/TRBV6-3	TRBJ1-5	many	.
CASSLAVTGGNEQFF	TGTGCCAGCAGCTTAGCGGTGACAGGAGGCAATGAGCAGTTCTTC	TRBV7-2	TRBJ2-1	medium-sized	.
CASSHDRYLREQFF	TGTGCCAGCAGTCACGATCGGTATTTGAGGGAGCAGTTCTTC	TRBV6-2/TRBV6-3	TRBJ2-1	many	.
CASSEGVQGGEKLFF	TGTGCCAGCAGTGAAGGTGTTCAGGGGGGAGAAAAACTGTTTTTT	TRBV2	TRBJ1-4	few	TRBD1
CSVVGLPSYNEQFF	TGCAGCGTTGTGGGACTCCCCTCCTACAATGAGCAGTTCTTC	TRBV29-1	TRBJ2-1	.	.
CASRNGRSYEQYF	TGTGCCAGCAGAAATGGACGGTCCTACGAGCAGTACTTC	TRBV5-5	TRBJ2-7	once	.
CASSMNGNSEKLFF	TGTGCCAGTAGTATGAACGGGAATAGTGAAAAACTGTTTTTT	TRBV19	TRBJ1-4	.	.
CASSLGRGWTGELFF	TGTGCCAGCAGCTTAGGGAGGGGATGGACCGGGGAGCTGTTTTTT	TRBV7-8	TRBJ2-2	.	.
CASSPGTVTGELFF	TGTGCCAGCTCACCAGGGACGGTCACCGGGGAGCTGTTTTTT	TRBV18	TRBJ2-2	many	.
CAWSRGSSFETQYF	TGTGCCTGGAGTAGGGGGAGCTCTTTTGAGACCCAGTACTTC	TRBV30	TRBJ2-5	many	.